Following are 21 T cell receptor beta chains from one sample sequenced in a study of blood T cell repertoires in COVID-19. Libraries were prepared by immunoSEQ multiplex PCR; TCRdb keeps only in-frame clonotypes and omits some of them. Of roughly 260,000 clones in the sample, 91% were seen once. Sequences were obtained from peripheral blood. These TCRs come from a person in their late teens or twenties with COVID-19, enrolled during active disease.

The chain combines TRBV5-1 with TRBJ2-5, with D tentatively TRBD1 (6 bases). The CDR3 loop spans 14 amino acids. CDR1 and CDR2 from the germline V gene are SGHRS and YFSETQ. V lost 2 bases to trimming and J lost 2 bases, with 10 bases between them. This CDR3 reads CASSLIGQQETQYF. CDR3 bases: TGCGCCAGCAGCTTAATAGGACAGCAAGAGACCCAGTACTTC.

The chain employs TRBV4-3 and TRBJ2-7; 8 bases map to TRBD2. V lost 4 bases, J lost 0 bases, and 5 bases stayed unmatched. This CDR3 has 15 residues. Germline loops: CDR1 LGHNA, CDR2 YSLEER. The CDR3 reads CASSLLAGSSYEQYF. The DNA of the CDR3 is TGCGCCAGCAGCCTATTAGCGGGAAGCTCCTACGAGCAGTACTTC.

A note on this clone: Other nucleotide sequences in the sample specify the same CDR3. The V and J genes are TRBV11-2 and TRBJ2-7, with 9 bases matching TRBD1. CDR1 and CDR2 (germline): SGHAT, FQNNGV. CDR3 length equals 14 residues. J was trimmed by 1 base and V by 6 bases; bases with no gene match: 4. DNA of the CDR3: TGTGCCAGCAGTCCGGGACAGGGATCCTACGAGCAGTACTTC. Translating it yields CASSPGQGSYEQYF.

The CDR3 sequence: CASSFYFQETQYF. The CDR3 nucleotides are TGTGCCAGCAGCTTTTACTTCCAAGAGACCCAGTACTTC. This chain links TRBV7-2 with TRBJ2-5; D remains unclear. The CDR3 sequence is 13 residues long. CDR1 and CDR2 (germline): SGHTA, FQGNSA. The ends were cut back, 3 bases at V and 1 base at J, with 6 bases in the middle.

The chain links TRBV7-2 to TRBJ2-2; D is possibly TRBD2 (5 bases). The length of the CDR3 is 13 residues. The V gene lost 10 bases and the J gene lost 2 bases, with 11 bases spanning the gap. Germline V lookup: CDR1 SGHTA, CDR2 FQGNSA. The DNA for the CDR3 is TGTGCCAATCTGGAGGCCAACACCGGGGAGCTGTTTTTT. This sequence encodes CANLEANTGELFF.

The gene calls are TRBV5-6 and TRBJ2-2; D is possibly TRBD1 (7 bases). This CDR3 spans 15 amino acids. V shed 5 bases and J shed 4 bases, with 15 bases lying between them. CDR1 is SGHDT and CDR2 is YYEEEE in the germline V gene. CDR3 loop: CASRTGLGGTGELFF. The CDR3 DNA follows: TGTGCCAGCAGGACAGGGCTCGGGGGCACCGGGGAGCTGTTTTTT.

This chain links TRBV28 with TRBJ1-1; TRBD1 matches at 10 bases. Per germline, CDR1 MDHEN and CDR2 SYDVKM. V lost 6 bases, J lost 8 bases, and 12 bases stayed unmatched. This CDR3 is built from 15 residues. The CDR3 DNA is TGTGCCAGCAGATATACCGGGACAGGGGTAGGAGAAGCTTTCTTT. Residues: CASRYTGTGVGEAFF.

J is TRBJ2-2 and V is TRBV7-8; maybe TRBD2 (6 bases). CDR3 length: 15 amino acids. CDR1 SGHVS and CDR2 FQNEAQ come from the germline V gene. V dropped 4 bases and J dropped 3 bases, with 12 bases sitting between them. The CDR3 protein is CASSYGGTYTGELFF. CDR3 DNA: TGTGCCAGCAGCTACGGGGGAACTTACACCGGGGAGCTGTTTTTT.

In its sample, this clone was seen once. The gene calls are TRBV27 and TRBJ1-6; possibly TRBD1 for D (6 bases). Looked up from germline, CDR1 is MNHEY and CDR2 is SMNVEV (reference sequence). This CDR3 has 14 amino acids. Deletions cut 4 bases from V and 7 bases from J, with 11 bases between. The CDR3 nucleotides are TGTGCCAGCAGTTCAGGGACATACAATTCACCCCTCCACTTT. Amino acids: CASSSGTYNSPLHF.

The CDR3 nucleotides read TGTGCCAGCAGCGTAGGAGGGGCGGGAGGGAATCAAGAGACCCAGTACTTC. It specifies CASSVGGAGGNQETQYF. V gene TRBV9 combines with J gene TRBJ2-5; 9 bases map to TRBD2. There are 17 residues in the CDR3. Unmatched junction bases numbered 8, after V lost 0 bases and J lost 2 bases. Germline V lookup: CDR1 SGDLS, CDR2 YYNGEE.

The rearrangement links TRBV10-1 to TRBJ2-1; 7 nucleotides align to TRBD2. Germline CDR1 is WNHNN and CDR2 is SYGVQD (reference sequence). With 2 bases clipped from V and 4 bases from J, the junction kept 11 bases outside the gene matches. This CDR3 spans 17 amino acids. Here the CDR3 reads CASSEMRPGGAYNEQFF. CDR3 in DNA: TGCGCCAGCAGTGAGATGCGCCCGGGAGGTGCTTACAATGAGCAGTTCTTC.

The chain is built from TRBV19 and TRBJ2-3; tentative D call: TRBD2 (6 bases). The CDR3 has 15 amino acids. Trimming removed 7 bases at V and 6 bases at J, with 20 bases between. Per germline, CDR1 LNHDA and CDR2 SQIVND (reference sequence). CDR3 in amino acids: CASNLLERGMDTQYF. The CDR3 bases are TGTGCCAGTAACCTGTTGGAGCGCGGGATGGATACGCAGTATTTT. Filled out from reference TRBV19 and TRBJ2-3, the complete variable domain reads DGGITQSPKYLFRKEGQNVTLSCEQNLNHDAMYWYRQDPGQGLRLIYYSQIVNDFQKGDIAEGYSVSREKKESFPLTVTSAQKNPTAFYLCASNLLERGMDTQYFGPGTRLTVL.

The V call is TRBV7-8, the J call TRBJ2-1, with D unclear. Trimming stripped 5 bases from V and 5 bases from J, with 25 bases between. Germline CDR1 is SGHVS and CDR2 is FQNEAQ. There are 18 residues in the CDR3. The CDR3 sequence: CASSTKKKLLTNDNEQFF. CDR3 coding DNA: TGTGCCAGCAGCACGAAGAAAAAACTCCTAACCAATGACAATGAGCAGTTCTTC. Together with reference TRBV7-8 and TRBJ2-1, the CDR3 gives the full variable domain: GAGVSQSPRYKVAKRGQDVALRCDPISGHVSLFWYQQALGQGPEFLTYFQNEAQLDKSGLPSDRFFAERPEGSVSTLKIQRTQQEDSAVYLCASSTKKKLLTNDNEQFFGPGTRLTVL.

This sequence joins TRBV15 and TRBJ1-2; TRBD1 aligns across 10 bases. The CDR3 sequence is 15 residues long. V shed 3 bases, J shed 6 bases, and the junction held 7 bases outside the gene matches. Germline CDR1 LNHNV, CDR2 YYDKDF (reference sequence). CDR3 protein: CATSRGRGQGNGYTF. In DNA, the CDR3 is TGTGCCACCAGCAGGGGCCGGGGACAGGGGAATGGCTACACCTTC.

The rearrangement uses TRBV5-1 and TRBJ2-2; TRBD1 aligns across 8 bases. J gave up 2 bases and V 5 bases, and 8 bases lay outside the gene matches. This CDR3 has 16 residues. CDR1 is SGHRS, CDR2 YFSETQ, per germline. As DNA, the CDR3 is TGCGCCAGCAGTCAGGGGGCCCTCGGAAACACCGGGGAGCTGTTTTTT. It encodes CASSQGALGNTGELFF. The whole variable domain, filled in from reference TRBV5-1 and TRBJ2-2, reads KAGVTQTPRYLIKTRGQQVTLSCSPISGHRSVSWYQQTPGQGLQFLFEYFSETQRNKGNFPGRFSGRQFSNSRSEMNVSTLELGDSALYLCASSQGALGNTGELFFGEGSRLTVL.

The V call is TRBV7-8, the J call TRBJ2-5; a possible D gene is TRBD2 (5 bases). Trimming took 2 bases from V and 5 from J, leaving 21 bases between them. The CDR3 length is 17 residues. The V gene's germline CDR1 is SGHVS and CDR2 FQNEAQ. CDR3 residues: CASSLSGSSLPRETQYF. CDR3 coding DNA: TGTGCCAGCAGCTTATCGGGATCAAGCTTACCGAGGGAGACCCAGTACTTC.

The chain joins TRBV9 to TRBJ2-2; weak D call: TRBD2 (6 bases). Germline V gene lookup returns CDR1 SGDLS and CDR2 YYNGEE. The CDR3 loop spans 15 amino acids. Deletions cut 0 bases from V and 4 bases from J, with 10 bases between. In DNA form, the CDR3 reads TGTGCCAGCAGCGTAGCGGGAGCGGGCACCGGGGAGCTGTTTTTT. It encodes CASSVAGAGTGELFF.

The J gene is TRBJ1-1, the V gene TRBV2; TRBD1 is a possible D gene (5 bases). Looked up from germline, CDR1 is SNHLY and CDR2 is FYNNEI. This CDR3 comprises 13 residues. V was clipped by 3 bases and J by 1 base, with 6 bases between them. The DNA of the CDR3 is TGTGCCAGCAGTGACAGGGAGAACACTGAAGCTTTCTTT. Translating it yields CASSDRENTEAFF. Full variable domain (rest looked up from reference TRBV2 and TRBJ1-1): EPEVTQTPSHQVTQMGQEVILRCVPISNHLYFYWYRQILGQKVEFLVSFYNNEISEKSEIFDDQFSVERPDGSNFTLKIRSTKLEDSAMYFCASSDRENTEAFFGQGTRLTVV.

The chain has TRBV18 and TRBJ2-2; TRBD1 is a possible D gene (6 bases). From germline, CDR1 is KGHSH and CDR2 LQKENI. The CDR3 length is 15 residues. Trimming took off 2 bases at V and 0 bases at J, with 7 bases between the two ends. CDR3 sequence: CASSPGQTNTGELFF. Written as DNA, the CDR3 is TGTGCCAGCTCACCAGGACAGACGAACACCGGGGAGCTGTTTTTT.

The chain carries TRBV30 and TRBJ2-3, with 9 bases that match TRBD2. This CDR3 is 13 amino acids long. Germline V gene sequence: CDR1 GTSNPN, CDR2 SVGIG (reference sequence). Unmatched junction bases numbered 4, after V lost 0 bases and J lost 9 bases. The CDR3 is CAWSVIAGETQYF. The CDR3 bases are TGTGCCTGGAGTGTGATAGCGGGAGAAACGCAGTATTTT.

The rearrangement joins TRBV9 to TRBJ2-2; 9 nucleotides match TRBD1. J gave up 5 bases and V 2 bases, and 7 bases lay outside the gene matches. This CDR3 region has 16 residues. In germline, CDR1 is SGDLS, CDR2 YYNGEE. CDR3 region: CASSVRQGDRTGELFF. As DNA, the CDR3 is TGTGCCAGCAGCGTTCGACAGGGGGATAGAACCGGGGAGCTGTTTTTT.